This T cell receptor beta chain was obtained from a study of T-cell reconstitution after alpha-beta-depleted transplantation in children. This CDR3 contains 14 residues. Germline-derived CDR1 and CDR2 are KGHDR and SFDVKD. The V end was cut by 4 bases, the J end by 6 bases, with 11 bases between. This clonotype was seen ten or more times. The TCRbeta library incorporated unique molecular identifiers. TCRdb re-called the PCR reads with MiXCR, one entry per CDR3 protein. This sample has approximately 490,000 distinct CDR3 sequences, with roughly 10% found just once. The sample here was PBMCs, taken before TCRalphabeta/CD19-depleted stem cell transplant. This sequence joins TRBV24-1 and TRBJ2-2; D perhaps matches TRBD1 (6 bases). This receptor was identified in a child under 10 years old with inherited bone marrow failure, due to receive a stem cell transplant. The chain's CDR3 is CATSDTGSAGELFF. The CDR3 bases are TGTGCCACCAGTGACACAGGGTCGGCCGGGGAGCTGTTTTTT.